This T cell receptor (beta chain) appears in the sequencing data of a study of blood T cell repertoires in COVID-19. Study at large: In each case, the material was cDNA or gDNA derived from T cells, B-cell-depleted T cells, or PBMCs.

V gave up 1 base and J gave up 6 bases; unmatched junction bases: 5. The CDR3 consists of 16 residues. Germline loops: CDR1 LGHNA, CDR2 YSLEER. In Seattle, patients joined the study during active infection and were tracked longitudinally. Generated by immunoSEQ multiplex PCR, the TCRdb table keeps only in-frame clones and is missing some. The sample consists of around 94,000 clones, approximately 92% of them appearing once. V is TRBV4-3 and J is TRBJ2-1; 11 positions match TRBD2. The material sequenced was peripheral blood. This TCR came from a woman aged 50 to 60 with COVID-19, enrolled during active disease. As DNA, the CDR3 is TGCGCCAGCAGCCAAGGTGTACTAGCGGGGGCCAATGAGCAGTTCTTC. Its translation is CASSQGVLAGANEQFF.